The 26 T cell receptor beta chains given below trace back to one sample, sequenced in a study of OX40 agonist ivuxolimab in advanced cancers. The table came from immunoSEQ multiplex PCR; TCRdb's copy has only in-frame clones and leaves some out. The data contain 16,000 or so clones, roughly 65% of them singletons. The sequenced sample was CD4+ or CD8+ T cells sorted from blood, obtained in a trial of the OX40 agonist ivuxolimab. The receptors stem from an adult with an advanced solid tumor such as melanoma, head and neck, liver or kidney cancer.

The CDR3 nucleotides read TGTGCCAGCAAAGCACTAGCGGGAGAGTACAATGAGCAGTTCTTC. Residues: CASKALAGEYNEQFF. J is TRBJ2-1 and V is TRBV28, with 11 positions matching TRBD2. Germline CDR1 is MDHEN and CDR2 is SYDVKM. With V trimmed by 7 bases and J by 4 bases, 6 bases remained unmatched. CDR3 length equals 15 residues.

V gene TRBV7-6 combines with J gene TRBJ2-1, with 9 nucleotides matching TRBD1. V dropped 3 bases and J dropped 7; count of bases not matched to a gene: 4. Germline loops: CDR1 SGHVS, CDR2 FNYEAQ. The CDR3 contains 14 residues. CDR3 nucleotide sequence: TGTGCCAGCAGCTTGGGACAGGGTCAAAATGAGCAGTTCTTC. Residues: CASSLGQGQNEQFF.

In its sample, this clone was seen a few times. This chain joins TRBV6-5 and TRBJ2-7; 9 bases match TRBD2. V shed 3 bases and J 3 bases; nucleotides not matched to a gene: 6. Germline loops: CDR1 MNHEY, CDR2 SVGAGI. The CDR3 covers 15 residues. The CDR3 region is CASSYGSGSYYEQYF. CDR3 bases: TGTGCCAGCAGTTATGGTAGCGGGAGCTACTACGAGCAGTACTTC.

The V call is TRBV23-1, the J call TRBJ2-1, with D possibly TRBD2 on 6 matching bases. TRBV23-1 is annotated as an ORF whose role is uncertain. V lost 2 bases and J lost 3, with 20 bases in between. This CDR3 spans 18 amino acids. CDR3 sequence (DNA): TGCGCCAGCAGTCAACCGAGGCGTTACAGCGGGCGCTACAATGAGCAGTTCTTC. Its translation: CASSQPRRYSGRYNEQFF.

The chain uses TRBV5-1 and TRBJ1-1, with 8 nucleotides matching TRBD1. Germline values: CDR1 SGHRS, CDR2 YFSETQ. The CDR3 runs to 15 residues. With V trimmed by 0 bases and J by 14 bases, 15 bases remained unmatched. The CDR3 DNA reads TGCGCCAGCAGCTTGGATGCAGGGGGCAGGGCCGAGGGGTTCTTT. Translated: CASSLDAGGRAEGFF.

The gene calls are TRBV14 and TRBJ1-2; D is ambiguous. The V end lost 0 bases, the J end lost 4 bases, and 18 bases lay between the germline ends. The V gene's germline CDR1 is SGHDN and CDR2 FVKESK. CDR3 length equals 17 residues. CDR3 DNA sequence: TGTGCCAGCAGCCAAGAATTTGGGAGCAAGGGTCCCTATGGCTACACCTTC. Protein product: CASSQEFGSKGPYGYTF.

This clone showed up just once. The V gene is TRBV7-8, the J gene TRBJ2-3; 9 positions match TRBD2. From germline, CDR1 is SGHVS and CDR2 FQNEAQ. The CDR3 is 16 amino acids. Trimming removed 1 base from V and 5 bases from J; junction bases left unmatched: 7. Written as DNA, the CDR3 is TGTGCCAGCAGCTTAGGGGGGCTAGCGGGACTAGATACGCAGTATTTT. Its translation: CASSLGGLAGLDTQYF.

The genes are TRBV29-1 and TRBJ1-1; tentatively, D is TRBD1 (5 bases). The ends were cut back, 7 bases at V and 5 bases at J, with 14 bases in the middle. CDR1 is SQVTM and CDR2 is ANQGSEA in the germline V gene. This CDR3 region has 12 residues. The chain's CDR3 is CSAAAQGTEAFF. The CDR3 coding sequence is TGCAGCGCCGCCGCGCAGGGAACTGAAGCTTTCTTT.

This clone has only one observation. This chain links TRBV7-9 with TRBJ2-5, with a possible D match to TRBD1 (5 bases). Deletions cut 2 bases from V and 1 base from J, with 8 bases between. The CDR3 loop spans 14 amino acids. Germline loops: CDR1 SEHNR, CDR2 FQNEAQ (reference sequence). CDR3 region: CASSLPQGQETQYF. Here the CDR3 DNA reads TGTGCCAGCAGCTTACCCCAGGGCCAAGAGACCCAGTACTTC.

The chain combines TRBV2 with TRBJ1-4; 7 nucleotides line up with TRBD1. Germline CDR1 SNHLY, CDR2 FYNNEI. V trimming: 7 bases; J trimming: 5 bases; junction bases outside the gene matches: 10. The CDR3 spans 15 residues. The CDR3 region is CASTPVRGRNEKLFF. The CDR3 DNA reads as TGTGCCAGCACCCCTGTGAGGGGGCGAAATGAAAAACTGTTTTTT.

The V gene is TRBV5-5, the J gene TRBJ2-2; a possible D gene is TRBD1 (6 bases). Per germline, CDR1 SGHKS and CDR2 YYEKEE (reference sequence). V lost 0 bases and J 4 bases, leaving 10 bases between the germline ends. This CDR3 comprises 15 residues. The CDR3 protein is CASSLEQGSTGELFF. CDR3 coding DNA: TGTGCCAGCAGCTTGGAACAGGGCAGCACCGGGGAGCTGTTTTTT.

V usage is TRBV2 and J usage is TRBJ2-1, with 11 bases lining up with TRBD2. CDR1 and CDR2 (germline): SNHLY, FYNNEI. CDR3 length: 15 residues. Trimming cost V 6 bases and J 4 bases; bases outside gene matches: 5. Here the CDR3 reads CASRAGTSGYNEQFF. Here the CDR3 DNA reads TGTGCCAGCAGAGCCGGGACTAGCGGTTACAATGAGCAGTTCTTC.

V usage is TRBV9 and J usage is TRBJ1-1; a possible D gene is TRBD1 (5 bases). V shed 4 bases and J shed 5 bases, with 12 bases lying between them. The CDR3 spans 13 residues. Germline V gene data show CDR1 as SGDLS and CDR2 as YYNGEE. The CDR3 reads CASSPGSGTEAFF. DNA for the CDR3: TGTGCCAGCAGCCCCGGATCAGGGACTGAAGCTTTCTTT.

The chain uses TRBV9 and TRBJ2-1; D gene ambiguous. This CDR3 comprises 12 residues. The germline V and J ends were trimmed by 0 bases and 6 bases, with 4 bases remaining between them. In germline, CDR1 is SGDLS, CDR2 YYNGEE. Written as DNA, the CDR3 is TGTGCCAGCAGCGTAGGACTCAATGAGCAGTTCTTC. Translating gives CASSVGLNEQFF.

The V and J genes are TRBV6-5 and TRBJ1-5, with D possibly matching TRBD1 (5 bases). The CDR3 runs 15 residues. Germline V gene data show CDR1 as MNHEY and CDR2 as SVGAGI. V was pared by 2 bases and J by 6 bases, with 14 bases between. The CDR3 sequence is CASSYGVGGGQPQHF. The CDR3 region has the DNA TGTGCCAGCAGTTACGGCGTGGGGGGAGGTCAGCCCCAGCATTTT.

This clone was seen more than once but under ten times. The gene calls are TRBV5-1 and TRBJ2-1; 11 bases fit TRBD2. V was clipped by 2 bases and J by 8 bases; unmatched bases: 3. Germline V gives CDR1 SGHRS, CDR2 YFSETQ. This CDR3 comprises 14 residues. CDR3 residues: CASSFSGRAYEQFF. CDR3 sequence (DNA): TGCGCCAGCAGCTTTAGCGGGAGGGCCTATGAGCAGTTCTTC.

This clone has a single count. This chain links TRBV13 with TRBJ1-3; unclear D gene. The CDR3 is 14 residues long. Between the trimmed V and J ends, which lost 4 bases and 0 bases, there was a span of 7 bases. The germline gives CDR1 PRHDT, CDR2 FYEKMQ (reference sequence). This chain's CDR3 is CASSYSVSGNTIYF. CDR3 coding DNA: TGTGCCAGCAGCTACAGCGTCTCTGGAAACACCATATATTTT. The variable domain in full, with the rest retrieved from reference TRBV13 and TRBJ1-3, is AAGVIQSPRHLIKEKRETATLKCYPIPRHDTVYWYQQGPGQDPQFLISFYEKMQSDKGSIPDRFSAQQFSDYHSELNMSSLELGDSALYFCASSYSVSGNTIYFGEGSWLTVV.

The rearrangement links TRBV19 to TRBJ1-5; D may be TRBD1 (6 bases). Germline CDR1 is LNHDA and CDR2 is SQIVND (reference sequence). V was trimmed by 7 bases and J by 1 base, leaving 14 bases between them. The CDR3 contains 15 residues. CDR3 DNA sequence: TGTGCCAGTATCCCTCATCAGGGGAGCAATCAGCCCCAGCATTTT. Protein: CASIPHQGSNQPQHF.

The chain combines TRBV7-9 with TRBJ2-3; TRBD2 matches 14 bases. In germline, CDR1 is SEHNR, CDR2 FQNEAQ (reference sequence). The ends lost 0 bases at V and 5 bases at J; junction bases unmatched: 4. The CDR3 is 17 amino acids. The CDR3 DNA reads TGTGCCAGCAGCTTAGCGGGACTAGCGGGAGTGGGAGATACGCAGTATTTT. It encodes CASSLAGLAGVGDTQYF.

In its sample, this clone was seen a few times. V and J are TRBV29-1 and TRBJ1-4, with 9 bases matching TRBD1. The CDR3 spans 17 residues. The V gene's germline CDR1 is SQVTM and CDR2 ANQGSEA. The V and J ends lost 6 bases and 0 bases, in that order; junction bases with no gene match: 11. The CDR3, as DNA: TGCAGCGTGCCATTTCGGGACAGGGCTACAACTAATGAAAAACTGTTTTTT. This gives the protein CSVPFRDRATTNEKLFF.

The CDR3 nucleotides read TGTGCCAGCAGCTTACTGGGGCCAAGTGATGAGCAGTTCTTC. Protein sequence: CASSLLGPSDEQFF. This chain joins TRBV11-2 and TRBJ2-1, with D possibly matching TRBD1 (5 bases). Trimming cost V 2 bases and J 8 bases, with 13 bases left between them. Germline V CDR1 and CDR2: SGHAT, FQNNGV. This CDR3 spans 14 amino acids.

By share of the sample, this clone is medium-sized. The rearrangement uses TRBV19 and TRBJ2-2; tentative D call: TRBD2 (5 bases). The V gene lost 0 bases and the J gene lost 4 bases, with 15 bases spanning the gap. Germline V lookup: CDR1 LNHDA, CDR2 SQIVND (reference sequence). The CDR3 is 17 residues long. The DNA for the CDR3 is TGTGCCAGTAGTATAGATCTATCCAGCGGTCCCACCGGGGAGCTGTTTTTT. Protein sequence: CASSIDLSSGPTGELFF.

The chain recombines TRBV27 with TRBJ2-1; a weak D match, TRBD2 (5 bases). This CDR3 has 12 amino acids. Per germline, CDR1 MNHEY and CDR2 SMNVEV (reference sequence). V lost 3 bases and J lost 10, with 10 bases in between. CDR3 DNA: TGTGCCAGCAGTTTCCGGGGTAGGGAGCAGTTCTTC. It translates to CASSFRGREQFF.

This clone is large within its sample. The genes are TRBV5-5 and TRBJ2-7, with D tentatively TRBD1 or TRBD2 (5 bases each). V was pared by 5 bases and J by 0 bases, with 12 bases between. Germline lookup yields CDR1 SGHKS and CDR2 YYEKEE (reference sequence). This CDR3 has 14 residues. CDR3 bases: TGTGCCAGCAGTCCCCGGGACGGCTCCTACGAGCAGTACTTC. Amino acids: CASSPRDGSYEQYF. Drawing the rest from reference TRBV5-5 and TRBJ2-7, the complete variable domain is DAGVTQSPTHLIKTRGQQVTLRCSPISGHKSVSWYQQVLGQGPQFIFQYYEKEERGRGNFPDRFSARQFPNYSSELNVNALLLGDSALYLCASSPRDGSYEQYFGPGTRLTVT.

This clone was seen a handful of times. This chain connects TRBV5-1 to TRBJ2-7; possible D gene TRBD1, 5 bases. Germline V CDR1 and CDR2: SGHRS, YFSETQ. The germline V and J ends were trimmed by 3 bases and 4 bases, with 14 bases remaining between them. This CDR3 comprises 14 residues. As DNA, the CDR3 is TGCGCCAGCAGCTGGGGCCAGGGTTCGTACGAGCAGTACTTC. It codes for CASSWGQGSYEQYF. Together with reference TRBV5-1 and TRBJ2-7, the CDR3 gives the full variable domain: KAGVTQTPRYLIKTRGQQVTLSCSPISGHRSVSWYQQTPGQGLQFLFEYFSETQRNKGNFPGRFSGRQFSNSRSEMNVSTLELGDSALYLCASSWGQGSYEQYFGPGTRLTVT.

This clone is deemed medium-sized. This CDR3 is CASSLEQYSYNEQFF. The CDR3 nucleotides read TGCGCCAGCAGCTTGGAACAGTACTCCTACAATGAGCAGTTCTTC. This chain uses TRBV5-1 with TRBJ2-1, with D uncertain. Germline V gene data show CDR1 as SGHRS and CDR2 as YFSETQ. The CDR3 sequence is 15 residues long. The V end was cut by 0 bases, the J end by 0 bases, with 7 bases between.